A single sample gave rise to the 26 T cell receptor beta chains below, sequenced in a study of T-cell reconstitution after alpha-beta-depleted transplantation in children. Unique molecular identifiers were built into the TCRbeta library. TCRdb recomputed calls from the PCR reads with MiXCR, one row per CDR3 protein. The sample shows roughly 350,000 distinct CDR3 sequences, approximately 10% of them seen only once. Sequenced here: PBMCs from the stem cell graft donor, sampled from the stem cell graft. Receptor source: a human donor who donated a stem cell graft to a child with acute lymphoblastic leukemia.

This clonotype has more than one count but fewer than ten. The V and J genes are TRBV12-3 or TRBV12-4 and TRBJ2-1; D not certain. Trimming pared 8 bases from V and 12 bases from J, leaving 14 bases between. The CDR3 has 11 amino acids. DNA for the CDR3: TGTGCCAGCCTAAACAGTATTACGCAGTTCTTC. The encoded protein is CASLNSITQFF.

In this sample, this clonotype turned up a few times. The chain couples TRBV5-6 to TRBJ2-5; D may be TRBD2 (6 bases). The germline V gene has CDR1 SGHDT and CDR2 YYEEEE. The ends were cut back, 3 bases at V and 7 bases at J, with 13 bases in the middle. There are 13 residues in the CDR3. CDR3 sequence reads: CASSSKDGRTQYF. The CDR3 nucleotides are TGTGCCAGCAGCTCGAAGGACGGGAGGACCCAGTACTTC.

The V gene is TRBV14, the J gene TRBJ1-5, with unresolved D. In germline, CDR1 is SGHDN, CDR2 FVKESK. The V end was cut by 6 bases, the J end by 0 bases, with 15 bases between. The CDR3 length is 16 residues. The CDR3, as DNA: TGTGCCAGCAGTCCTATGACACACTATAGCAATCAGCCCCAGCATTTT. This translates into CASSPMTHYSNQPQHF.

This clonotype was recorded at least ten times. The CDR3 is CASSLGVPYEQYF. Written as DNA, the CDR3 is TGTGCCAGCAGTCTAGGGGTCCCCTACGAGCAGTACTTC. The gene calls are TRBV27 and TRBJ2-7; D is possibly TRBD1 (5 bases). The germline V and J ends were trimmed by 5 bases and 2 bases, with 10 bases remaining between them. Germline V lookup: CDR1 MNHEY, CDR2 SMNVEV (reference sequence). This CDR3 is built from 13 residues.

The chain combines TRBV27 with TRBJ2-3; D is tentatively TRBD1 or TRBD2 (5 bases each). V gave up 7 bases and J gave up 0 bases, with 23 bases separating them. The length of the CDR3 is 18 residues. Per germline, CDR1 MNHEY and CDR2 SMNVEV (reference sequence). The CDR3 bases are TGTGCCAGCATTCCAAGGCTTATCCGGGACGTCAGCACAGATACGCAGTATTTT. This gives the protein CASIPRLIRDVSTDTQYF.

The rearrangement links TRBV7-9 to TRBJ2-7; D not certain. Trimming removed 5 bases at V and 3 bases at J, with 5 bases between. The CDR3 is 11 residues long. CDR1 and CDR2 (germline): SEHNR, FQNEAQ (reference sequence). In DNA form, the CDR3 reads TGTGCCAGCAGCCGGAACTACGAGCAGTACTTC. Its translation is CASSRNYEQYF.

The chain uses TRBV15 and TRBJ2-1; no clear D gene. Trimming cost V 5 bases and J 0 bases, with 11 bases left between them. CDR1 LNHNV and CDR2 YYDKDF come from the germline V gene (reference sequence). The CDR3 consists of 15 residues. CDR3 in DNA: TGTGCCACCAGCGGCGGAGCCCGCTCCTACAATGAGCAGTTCTTC. It specifies CATSGGARSYNEQFF.

The genes are TRBV6-5 and TRBJ1-2; no definite D call. This CDR3 contains 9 residues. With 8 bases removed from V and 6 bases from J, the gap between germline ends came to 4 bases. Germline V CDR1 and CDR2: MNHEY, SVGAGI. The CDR3 DNA reads TGTGCCAGCTCGGATGGCTACACCTTC. Amino acid sequence: CASSDGYTF.

The chain links TRBV5-1 to TRBJ1-1; 7 bases map to TRBD1. CDR1 SGHRS and CDR2 YFSETQ come from the germline V gene. The CDR3 is made up of 14 amino acids. J gave up 5 bases and V 3 bases, and 7 bases lay outside the gene matches. Written as DNA, the CDR3 is TGCGCCAGCAGCTCAGGGGGGGGATGGACTGAAGCTTTCTTT. It encodes CASSSGGGWTEAFF.

The chain links TRBV14 to TRBJ2-1; TRBD1 agrees at 9 bases. The CDR3 has 15 amino acids. Germline CDR1 is SGHDN and CDR2 is FVKESK. Trimming removed 4 bases from V and 3 bases from J; junction bases left unmatched: 4. The CDR3 reads CASSLGTGIYNEQFF. DNA of the CDR3: TGTGCCAGCAGCCTAGGGACAGGGATCTACAATGAGCAGTTCTTC.

In the case of this clonotype: A junction end diverges from the germline sequence, so it may reflect a read error. This chain connects TRBV7-2 to TRBJ2-1; 7 positions agree with TRBD2. The CDR3 spans 16 residues. Germline lookup yields CDR1 SGHTA and CDR2 FQGNSA. The DNA of the CDR3 is TGTGCCAGCAGCTTAGAGGCTAGCGGCATCTACACTGAGCAGTTCTTC. It is translated as CASSLEASGIYTEQFF. Complete variable domain (other parts from reference TRBV7-2 and TRBJ2-1): GAGVSQSPSNKVTEKGKDVELRCDPISGHTALYWYRQSLGQGLEFLIYFQGNSAPDKSGLPSDRFSAERTGGSVSTLTIQRTQQEDSAVYLCASSLEASGIYTEQFFGPGTRLTVL.

This clonotype occurred a few times. The chain carries TRBV4-3 and TRBJ2-7; D is perhaps TRBD2 (7 bases). CDR3 size: 15 residues. V gave up 1 base and J gave up 7 bases, with 17 bases separating them. CDR1 LGHNA and CDR2 YSLEER come from the germline V gene. The CDR3 sequence: CASSQGIGGRWEQYF. DNA of the CDR3: TGCGCCAGCAGCCAAGGAATCGGGGGGCGCTGGGAGCAGTACTTC.

The rearrangement uses TRBV30 and TRBJ1-1; 8 nucleotides match TRBD1. The CDR3 runs 17 residues. The J segment lost 0 bases and the V segment lost 4 bases, leaving 13 bases of the junction unmatched. Germline-derived CDR1 and CDR2 are GTSNPN and SVGIG (reference sequence). In nucleotides, the CDR3 is TGTGCCTGGATCCCGCGTAACAGGGGGTTCATGAACACTGAAGCTTTCTTT. This codes for CAWIPRNRGFMNTEAFF.

In this sample, this clonotype turned up many times. This rearrangement joins TRBV11-2 to TRBJ1-2; possible D gene TRBD1, 6 bases. Germline CDR1 SGHAT, CDR2 FQNNGV. This CDR3 contains 15 residues. V was shortened by 5 bases and J by 4 bases, with 17 bases between the two germline ends. The CDR3 here is CASSLLSQGTYGYTF. For the CDR3, the DNA is TGTGCCAGCAGCCTACTTTCGCAGGGGACCTATGGCTACACCTTC.

The V and J genes are TRBV5-5 and TRBJ1-3, with D unresolved. Trimming pared 4 bases from V and 2 bases from J, leaving 16 bases between. This CDR3 contains 16 residues. Germline V gives CDR1 SGHKS, CDR2 YYEKEE (reference sequence). This CDR3 is CASSLARRAAGNTIYF. The CDR3 region has the DNA TGTGCCAGCAGCCTAGCACGGAGAGCAGCTGGAAACACCATATATTTT.

This clonotype was observed many times. Written as DNA, the CDR3 is TGTGCCAGCAGCCAAGGCGTTCTAGGGGGAGAGACCCAGTACTTC. It translates to CASSQGVLGGETQYF. This chain uses TRBV3-1 with TRBJ2-5; D may be TRBD1 (6 bases). The CDR3 consists of 15 residues. V lost 1 base and J 4 bases, leaving 13 bases between the germline ends. Germline V lookup: CDR1 LGHDT, CDR2 YNNKEL (reference sequence).

CDR3 region: CASSLGVGAGGPYNEQFF. As DNA, the CDR3 is TGTGCCAGCAGTTTAGGTGTAGGGGCAGGCGGGCCATACAATGAGCAGTTCTTC. The chain combines TRBV12-3 or TRBV12-4 with TRBJ2-1, with D possibly being TRBD1 or TRBD2 (5 bases each). The CDR3 extends over 18 amino acids. With 1 base removed from V and 4 bases from J, the gap between germline ends came to 20 bases.

In its sample, this clonotype was seen a few times. The rearrangement uses TRBV10-3 and TRBJ2-7; 14 nucleotides align to TRBD2. The length of the CDR3 is 17 residues. Germline loops: CDR1 ENHRY, CDR2 SYGVKD. V dropped 0 bases and J dropped 1; count of bases not matched to a gene: 2. CDR3 nucleotide sequence: TGTGCCATCAGTGAGTCGGGGACTAGCGGGGGTTCCTACGAGCAGTACTTC. Translation gives CAISESGTSGGSYEQYF.

This clonotype was found a few times. The genes are TRBV4-1 and TRBJ1-5; possibly TRBD1 for D (5 bases). Per germline, CDR1 MGHRA and CDR2 YSYEKL. This CDR3 is built from 14 residues. V lost 2 bases and J lost 7, with 12 bases in between. CDR3 sequence (DNA): TGCGCCAGCAGCCAATCCTCAGGGAGGCAGCCCCAGCATTTT. Its protein is CASSQSSGRQPQHF.

In its sample, this clonotype was seen many times. CDR3 DNA: TGTGCCAGCACCTTACGGACCGGGACTAGCGGGAGGTGGGGAACAGATACGCAGTATTTT. This codes for CASTLRTGTSGRWGTDTQYF. This chain uses TRBV6-4 with TRBJ2-3; 15 bases are a match to TRBD2. J lost 3 bases, V lost 7 bases, and 17 bases had no gene match. The germline V gene encodes CDR1 MRHNA and CDR2 SNTAGT. The CDR3 runs 20 residues.

In this sample, this clonotype turned up many times. The genes are TRBV29-1 and TRBJ2-5; 8 nucleotides line up with TRBD1. There are 13 residues in the CDR3. Germline-derived CDR1 and CDR2 are SQVTM and ANQGSEA. V shed 5 bases, J shed 3 bases, and the junction held 5 bases outside the gene matches. CDR3 in amino acids: CSVRQGIKETQYF. CDR3 DNA sequence: TGCAGCGTTCGACAGGGGATCAAAGAGACCCAGTACTTC.

This clonotype was picked up many times. The rearrangement links TRBV4-2 to TRBJ1-3; 10 bases fit TRBD1. Trimming took 4 bases from V and 2 from J; bases not matched to a gene: 2. The CDR3 is made up of 15 amino acids. Germline V gene data show CDR1 as LGHNA and CDR2 as YNFKEQ. The CDR3 DNA follows: TGTGCCAGCAGCCCGGGACAGGGGACTGGAAACACCATATATTTT. It specifies CASSPGQGTGNTIYF.

The gene calls are TRBV20-1 and TRBJ2-7; D is perhaps TRBD1 or TRBD2 (5 bases each). The CDR3 runs to 14 residues. V shed 0 bases and J shed 2 bases, with 11 bases lying between them. Looked up from germline, CDR1 is DFQATT and CDR2 is SNEGSKA (reference sequence). The CDR3 protein is CSARERLGAYEQYF. The CDR3 bases are TGCAGTGCTAGAGAGAGGCTGGGGGCCTACGAGCAGTACTTC.

The chain has TRBV5-6 and TRBJ1-1, with D possibly being TRBD1 (5 bases). Germline loops: CDR1 SGHDT, CDR2 YYEEEE. V lost 3 bases and J lost 4, with 10 bases in between. This CDR3 has 13 amino acids. CDR3 nucleotide sequence: TGTGCCAGCAGCTCCCAGGGCTTCACTGAAGCTTTCTTT. Translated, it gives CASSSQGFTEAFF.

This chain uses TRBV5-1 with TRBJ2-5; D not resolved. The length of the CDR3 is 13 residues. V was clipped by 4 bases and J by 5 bases, with 12 bases between them. Germline CDR1 is SGHRS and CDR2 is YFSETQ. The CDR3 region is CASSAASFETQYF. The CDR3 DNA reads TGCGCCAGCAGCGCGGCCAGCTTCGAGACCCAGTACTTC.

Details on this clonotype: A read error may explain this, as a much larger clone is one base away. This chain connects TRBV5-1 to TRBJ1-1; D ambiguous. Per the germline V gene, CDR1 is SGHRS and CDR2 is YFSETQ. The CDR3 contains 13 residues. CDR3 in amino acids: CASSRGVNTKAFF. The DNA for the CDR3 is TGCGCCAGCAGTCGCGGGGTGAACACTAAAGCTTTCTTT.